This entry features one TCR beta chain sequence. This CDR3 region has 14 residues. Germline loops: CDR1 MGHRA, CDR2 YSYEKL. Between the trimmed V and J ends, which lost 4 bases and 2 bases, there was a span of 12 bases. This entry comes from a study of blood T cell repertoires in COVID-19. Original processing methods: Estimated nucleated cell counts came from reference gene primer amplification. Profiling relied on immunoSEQ multiplex PCR, and the TCRdb table lists in-frame clones only, not all of them. V and J calls and clone size are copied from that table; D and trimming were computed from the DNA. The profile shows about 230,000 clones, approximately 89% of them singletons.

This rearrangement joins TRBV4-1 to TRBJ2-7; D remains unclear. The origin of this receptor is a woman between 25 and 40 years old who had been exposed to COVID-19. Sample: PBMCs or T cells enriched from blood (not recorded which). The DNA of the CDR3 is TGCGCCAGCAGCCGTGAGCTATCCGCCTACGAGCAGTACTTC. Translating it yields CASSRELSAYEQYF.